This T cell receptor beta chain was sequenced during a study of identical twins. V lost 5 bases, J lost 5 bases, and 12 bases lay in between. Per the germline V gene, CDR1 is KGHDR and CDR2 is SFDVKD. This CDR3 has 14 residues. Template switching added a universal primer site; cDNA carried unique molecular identifiers. TCRdb re-analysed the 5' RACE reads in MiXCR, keeping a single row per CDR3 protein. The sample records 470,000 or so distinct CDR3 sequences, more than 20% being singletons. This clonotype was picked up a small number of times. The same specimen was also included in a second study, on T cells expressing NK-cell markers. That study adds: All TCR beta repertoires analysed originated from sorted CD3+CD56+NKG2C+, CD3+CD56+NKG2C- and CD3+CD56-NKG2C+ T cells. Each of over 5 donors carried dominant NKG2C+ clonotypes accounting for about 1.0-7.0% of CD8+ T cells.

The chain joins TRBV24-1 to TRBJ1-5; D is perhaps TRBD1 (5 bases). The specimen was CD4+ T cells sorted from blood. The sequence came from a woman younger than 30 in good health. Here the CDR3 reads CATSGRDSYQPQHF. DNA of the CDR3: TGTGCCACCAGTGGCAGGGATTCTTATCAGCCCCAGCATTTT.